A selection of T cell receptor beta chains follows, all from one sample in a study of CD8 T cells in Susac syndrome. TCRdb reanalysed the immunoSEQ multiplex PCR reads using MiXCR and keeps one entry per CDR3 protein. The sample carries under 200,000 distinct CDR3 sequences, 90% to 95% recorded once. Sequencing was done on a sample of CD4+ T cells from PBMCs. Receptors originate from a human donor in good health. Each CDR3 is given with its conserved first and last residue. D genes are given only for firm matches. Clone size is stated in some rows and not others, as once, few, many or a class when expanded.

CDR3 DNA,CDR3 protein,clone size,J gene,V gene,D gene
TGTGCCAGCAGCGTGGGACAGCCGAACACTGAAGCTTTCTTT,CASSVGQPNTEAFF,few,TRBJ1-1,TRBV9,TRBD1
TGTGCCAGCAGGGGGACAGGGGGCAAGGGGCAGCCCCAGCATTTT,CASRGTGGKGQPQHF,.,TRBJ1-5,TRBV6-6,TRBD1
TGCGCCAGCAGCACCCGACAGGGAGACACCGGGGAGCTGTTTTTT,CASSTRQGDTGELFF,.,TRBJ2-2,TRBV5-1,TRBD1
TGTGCCAGCAGCCACCCCCCCCCGAGGGGCGGCGCCTACAATGAGCAGTTCTTC,CASSHPPPRGGAYNEQFF,.,TRBJ2-1,TRBV4-2,.
TGTGCCAGCCGCCGACAGGGCAACGAGCAGTACTTC,CASRRQGNEQYF,.,TRBJ2-7,TRBV6-5,TRBD1
TGTGCCAGCAGCCCGGGGGGGGGATCTGGGGCCAACGTCCTGACTTTC,CASSPGGGSGANVLTF,once,TRBJ2-6,TRBV7-2,TRBD2
TGCGCCAGCAGCCACGTACTTCGGGATCACTATGGCTACACCTTC,CASSHVLRDHYGYTF,.,TRBJ1-2,TRBV4-1,.
TGTGCCAGCAGCCCCCGGCCAGTGACCTCCTACGAGCAGTACTTC,CASSPRPVTSYEQYF,.,TRBJ2-7,TRBV7-8,.
TGTGCCGCCCTAAATCCCGGGACAGGGACCACTGAAGCTTTCTTT,CAALNPGTGTTEAFF,.,TRBJ1-1,TRBV12-3/TRBV12-4,TRBD1
TGTGCCAGCAGCTTACGGGGAGGGTACACAGATACGCAGTATTTT,CASSLRGGYTDTQYF,.,TRBJ2-3,TRBV7-2,TRBD2
TGTGCCAGCAGTTACTCGAGACTGCGGGGGGGCAGAACCTACGAGCAGTACTTC,CASSYSRLRGGRTYEQYF,.,TRBJ2-7,TRBV6-5,TRBD2
TGTGCCAGCAGTTCCCCCCTAGTCAGCAATGAGCAGTTCTTC,CASSSPLVSNEQFF,.,TRBJ2-1,TRBV6-6,.
TGCAGCGTTGACCTGACCCGAGGGACTGAAGCTTTCTTT,CSVDLTRGTEAFF,.,TRBJ1-1,TRBV29-1,.
TGTGCCAGCGAGGCGAGGTGGGGGAACACCGGGGAGCTGTTTTTT,CASEARWGNTGELFF,.,TRBJ2-2,TRBV6-1,.
TGCAGTGCTGACTGGATGACAGGGATGAACACTGAAGCTTTCTTT,CSADWMTGMNTEAFF,.,TRBJ1-1,TRBV20-1,TRBD1
TGTGCCAGCAGTGAGAGGACAGGGAACTACAATGAGCAGTTCTTC,CASSERTGNYNEQFF,.,TRBJ2-1,TRBV2,TRBD1
TGTGCCAGCAGCCAGGACACGTCTTGGGCTCAGCCCCAGCATTTT,CASSQDTSWAQPQHF,once,TRBJ1-5,TRBV7-8,.
TGTGCCAGCAGCCCATCAACCGGCCAGTCCTACGAGCAGTACTTC,CASSPSTGQSYEQYF,.,TRBJ2-7,TRBV7-2,.
TGTGCCAGCAGGTCAGGACGAAAGAATCGCTATGGCTACACCTTC,CASRSGRKNRYGYTF,.,TRBJ1-2,TRBV27,.
TGTGCCGGAAACTCTAGAGTGGGCAGCACAGATACGCAGTATTTT,CAGNSRVGSTDTQYF,.,TRBJ2-3,TRBV28,.
TGTGCCAGCAGCCAAGCGGGACTTCAGAACACTGAAGCTTTCTTT,CASSQAGLQNTEAFF,.,TRBJ1-1,TRBV3-1,.
TGTGCCAGCAGCCAAGACTACGGGGGCTTCCAGCCCCAGCATTTT,CASSQDYGGFQPQHF,.,TRBJ1-5,TRBV3-1,.
TGTGCCTGGAGTAGGACATCCAATCAGCCCCAGCATTTT,CAWSRTSNQPQHF,.,TRBJ1-5,TRBV30,.
TGTGCCAGCAGCTTAACCTCGGGGCGGGGTGATGGCTACACCTTC,CASSLTSGRGDGYTF,.,TRBJ1-2,TRBV7-8,.
TGTGCCAGCAGCGCGGGACAGGGGATTAATGAAAAACTTTTTTTT,CASSAGQGINEKLFF,few,TRBJ1-4,TRBV7-9,TRBD1
TGTGCCAGCAGTTACCGCCTAGCGGGGGGTAGGGATACGCAGTATTTT,CASSYRLAGGRDTQYF,.,TRBJ2-3,TRBV6-2/TRBV6-3,TRBD2